This T cell receptor (beta chain) was captured by sequencing in a study of blood T cell repertoires in COVID-19. Per the study methods: For nucleated cells, counts were estimated from reference gene primer amplification. Profiled with immunoSEQ multiplex PCR; TCRdb holds only in-frame clones, not every one. Clonal size and the V and J genes are those of that table, whereas D and trimming came from the DNA. The data hold more than 250,000 clones, with 88% observed a single time. Trimming left V 5 bases short and J 6 bases short, with 20 bases between. The CDR3 has 15 residues. Germline V gene data show CDR1 as PRHDT and CDR2 as FYEKMQ (reference sequence). Seattle patients were enrolled during active infection and followed longitudinally.

J is TRBJ2-7 and V is TRBV13, with a tentative D call TRBD1 (6 bases). The receptor comes from a woman between 25 and 40 years old with COVID-19, enrolled during active disease. Sample: peripheral blood. CDR3 amino acids: CASSQKGGRAAEQYF. Written as DNA, the CDR3 is TGTGCCAGCAGCCAAAAAGGGGGACGTGCGGCCGAGCAGTACTTC.